This T cell receptor beta chain was sequenced in a study of cytomegalovirus exposure and HLA in healthy donors. Study-wide results and limits: A list of more than 150 TCR beta chains associated with cytomegalovirus was given. According to reports, the classifier identified cytomegalovirus status with high specificity and sensitivity. Common viral pathogens seemed, in a later analysis, to connect with several of the most significant clusters.

This CDR3 spans 15 amino acids. V dropped 0 bases and J dropped 2 bases, with 11 bases sitting between them. Germline CDR1 LGHNA, CDR2 YNFKEQ. Points on this clone: Its antigen is unknown.

With 60 Vbeta and 13 Jbeta primers, the PCR was carried out. The method was immunoSEQ multiplex PCR; TCRdb's version includes in-frame clones alone and lacks a portion of them. The top ten clones hold roughly 6% of a sample with over 200,000 clones, around 80% of them seen once. What was sequenced was PBMCs. The chain employs TRBV4-2 and TRBJ2-7, with a weak D call TRBD2 (5 bases). This clonotype originated in a man in his forties in good health and CMV-seropositive. CDR3 DNA: TGTGCCAGCAGCCAAGAATTGAGCGGAACCTACGAGCAGTACTTC. Translating it yields CASSQELSGTYEQYF.